This T cell receptor beta chain stems from a study of regulatory T cells in long-lasting Graves disease. The CDR3 is 14 amino acids. V lost 6 bases and J 0 bases, leaving 13 bases between the germline ends. CDR1 and CDR2 from the germline V gene are SGHRS and YFSETQ. Study-wide points: Whereas approximately 950 public clonotypes were shared by new patients, persistent patients shared more, at around 2,700. Among samples with persistent disease, TRBV28, TRBJ1-2 and TRBJ2-5 were favored.

As to time point: persistent/refractory GD, antithyroid drugs over 5 years with positive TRAb. Researchers made the TCR library from RNA that was extracted from PBMCs. Note on this clonotype: Its antigen is currently unknown.

The authors built TCR beta libraries using iRepertoire HTBI primers and Arm-PCR of CDR3 regions. Original methodology: Across all samples, more than 60 TRBV segments and 14 TRBJ segments were identified. TCRdb re-analysed the multiplex PCR reads in MiXCR, keeping a single row per CDR3 protein. TCRdb's processing, not the study's, gives the V and J calls here. The sample yields about 470,000 distinct CDR3 sequences, roughly 20% seen once. The chain has TRBV5-1 and TRBJ2-7, with D possibly TRBD1 on 6 matching bases. This sequence originates from a female donor with Graves disease. Here the sequenced sample was peripheral blood mononuclear cells (PBMCs), taken when the disease was refractory, from a patient treated with antithyroid drugs. The CDR3 protein is CASTMDRASYEQYF. The CDR3 DNA reads TGCGCCAGCACAATGGACAGAGCCTCCTACGAGCAGTACTTC.